The sequence of this T cell receptor beta chain was determined in a study of blood T cell repertoires in COVID-19. As for the study in general: The cDNA or gDNA used as material had been derived from T cells, B-cell-depleted T cells, or PBMCs.

Clones were sequenced by immunoSEQ multiplex PCR, and TCRdb holds only the in-frame ones, with some missing. In the table there are fewer than 200,000 clones, approximately 85% of which are singletons. Germline values: CDR1 MNHNS, CDR2 SASEGT. V gave up 9 bases and J gave up 2 bases, with 16 bases separating them. There are 14 residues in the CDR3. This receptor was taken from a middle-aged man with acute or convalescent COVID-19. Source material: peripheral blood. This chain uses TRBV6-1 with TRBJ1-1; D may be TRBD1 (6 bases). The CDR3 here is CASQTGTLNTEAFF. CDR3 bases: TGTGCCAGTCAAACAGGGACACTTAACACTGAAGCTTTCTTT.